The T cell receptor (beta chain) under discussion was sequenced for a study of blood T cell repertoires in COVID-19. The wider study: T cells, B-cell-depleted T cells, or PBMCs supplied cDNA or gDNA.

The ends lost 5 bases at V and 0 bases at J; junction bases unmatched: 5. The CDR3 runs 16 residues. The germline V gene encodes CDR1 SGHVS and CDR2 FNYEAQ. Data came from immunoSEQ multiplex PCR; TCRdb stores just in-frame clones and leaves some out. The profile shows roughly 96,000 clones, approximately 80% of them singletons. The rearrangement uses TRBV7-6 and TRBJ2-3; 10 positions agree with TRBD2. Specimen: peripheral blood. The clonotype comes from a man aged 55 to 70 with acute or convalescent COVID-19. CDR3 bases: TGTGCCAGCAGCCCGCGACTAGCGGGTAGCACAGATACGCAGTATTTT. Translating gives CASSPRLAGSTDTQYF.